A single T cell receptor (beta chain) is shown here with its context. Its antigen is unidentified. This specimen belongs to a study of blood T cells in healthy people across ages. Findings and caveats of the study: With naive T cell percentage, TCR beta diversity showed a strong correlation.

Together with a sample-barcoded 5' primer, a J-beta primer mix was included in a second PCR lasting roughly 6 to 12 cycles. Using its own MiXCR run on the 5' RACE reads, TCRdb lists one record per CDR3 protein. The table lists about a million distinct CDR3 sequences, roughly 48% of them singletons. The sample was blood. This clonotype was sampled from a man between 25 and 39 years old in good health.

CDR3 protein: CASRLGLAGAPHEQYF. The CDR3 nucleotides are TGTGCCAGCAGGCTAGGACTAGCGGGGGCGCCCCACGAGCAGTACTTC. This chain connects TRBV6-5 to TRBJ2-7, with 13 bases identical to TRBD2. This CDR3 is 16 amino acids long. Trimming at V came to 6 bases and at J to 5 bases, leaving 10 bases not matched to a gene. Germline V gene lookup returns CDR1 MNHEY and CDR2 SVGAGI.